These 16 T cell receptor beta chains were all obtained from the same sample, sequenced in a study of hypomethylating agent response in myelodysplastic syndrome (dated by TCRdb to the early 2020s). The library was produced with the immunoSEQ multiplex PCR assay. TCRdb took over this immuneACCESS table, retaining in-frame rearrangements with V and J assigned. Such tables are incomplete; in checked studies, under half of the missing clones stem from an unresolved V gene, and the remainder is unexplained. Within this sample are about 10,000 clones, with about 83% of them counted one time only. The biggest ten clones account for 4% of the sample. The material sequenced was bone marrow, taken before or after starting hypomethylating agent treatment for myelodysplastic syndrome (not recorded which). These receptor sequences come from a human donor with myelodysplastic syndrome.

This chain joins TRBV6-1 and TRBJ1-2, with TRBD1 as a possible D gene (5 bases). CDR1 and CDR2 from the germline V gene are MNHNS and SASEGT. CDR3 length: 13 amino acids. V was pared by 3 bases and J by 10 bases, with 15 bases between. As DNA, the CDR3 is TGTGCCAGCAGTGAGGGGGACTTCCTACCCTACACCTTC. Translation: CASSEGDFLPYTF.

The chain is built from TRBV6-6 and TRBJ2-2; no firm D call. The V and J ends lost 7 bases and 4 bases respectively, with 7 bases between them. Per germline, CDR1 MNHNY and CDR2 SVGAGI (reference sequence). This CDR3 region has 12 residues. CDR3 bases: TGTGCCAGCAACGAAGGCACCGGGGAGCTGTTTTTT. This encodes CASNEGTGELFF.

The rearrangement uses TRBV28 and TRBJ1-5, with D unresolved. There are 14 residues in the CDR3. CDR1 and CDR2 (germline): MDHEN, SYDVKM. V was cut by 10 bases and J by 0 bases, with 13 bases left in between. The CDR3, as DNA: TGTGCCACCAAAGCCCCCGGTAGCAATCAGCCCCAGCATTTT. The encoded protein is CATKAPGSNQPQHF.

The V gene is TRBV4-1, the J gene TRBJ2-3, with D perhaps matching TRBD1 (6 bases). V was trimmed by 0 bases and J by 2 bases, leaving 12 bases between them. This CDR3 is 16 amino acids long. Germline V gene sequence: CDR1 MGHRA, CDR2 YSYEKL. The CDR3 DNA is TGCGCCAGCAGCCAAGAGGAGCACAGGGTCACAGATACGCAGTATTTT. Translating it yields CASSQEEHRVTDTQYF.

The CDR3 region has the DNA TGCGCCAGCAGCAGGACAGGCCTCACAGATACGCAGTATTTT. Its protein is CASSRTGLTDTQYF. The chain uses TRBV5-1 and TRBJ2-3; 7 positions agree with TRBD1. The ends lost 4 bases at V and 2 bases at J; junction bases unmatched: 4. CDR3 size: 14 residues. The germline CDR1 and CDR2 sequences are SGHRS and YFSETQ.

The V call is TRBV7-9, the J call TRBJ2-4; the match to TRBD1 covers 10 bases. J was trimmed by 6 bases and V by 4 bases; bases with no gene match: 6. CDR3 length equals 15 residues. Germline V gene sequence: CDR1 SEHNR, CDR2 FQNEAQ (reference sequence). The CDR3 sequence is CASSSTGGVLNIQYF. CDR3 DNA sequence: TGTGCCAGCAGCTCGACAGGGGGCGTGTTAAACATTCAGTACTTC.

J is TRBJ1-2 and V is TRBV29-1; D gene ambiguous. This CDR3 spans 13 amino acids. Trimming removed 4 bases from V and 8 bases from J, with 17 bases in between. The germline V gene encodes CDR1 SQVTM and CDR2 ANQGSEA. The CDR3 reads CSVAAGPSRGYTF. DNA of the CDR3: TGCAGCGTTGCCGCTGGTCCGAGTAGAGGCTACACCTTC.

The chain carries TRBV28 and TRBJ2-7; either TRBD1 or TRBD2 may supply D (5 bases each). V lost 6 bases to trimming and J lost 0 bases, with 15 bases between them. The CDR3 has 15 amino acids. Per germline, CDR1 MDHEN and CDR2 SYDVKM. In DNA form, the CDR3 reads TGTGCCAGCAGGGGACCCGGGGCCAGCTCCTACGAGCAGTACTTC. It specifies CASRGPGASSYEQYF.

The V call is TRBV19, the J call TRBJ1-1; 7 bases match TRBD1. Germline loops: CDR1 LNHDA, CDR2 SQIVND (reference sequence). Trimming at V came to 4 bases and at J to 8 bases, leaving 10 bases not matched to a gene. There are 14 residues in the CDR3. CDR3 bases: TGTGCCAGTAGTAGATCCAGGGGGGTGGGAGAAGCTTTCTTT. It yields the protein CASSRSRGVGEAFF.

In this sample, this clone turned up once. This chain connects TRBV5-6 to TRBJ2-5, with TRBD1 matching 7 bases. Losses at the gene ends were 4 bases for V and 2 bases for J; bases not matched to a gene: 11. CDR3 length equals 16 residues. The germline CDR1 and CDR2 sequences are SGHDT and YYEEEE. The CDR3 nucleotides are TGTGCCAGCAGCCCCGGGTGGACAGGTTCACAAGAGACCCAGTACTTC. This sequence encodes CASSPGWTGSQETQYF.

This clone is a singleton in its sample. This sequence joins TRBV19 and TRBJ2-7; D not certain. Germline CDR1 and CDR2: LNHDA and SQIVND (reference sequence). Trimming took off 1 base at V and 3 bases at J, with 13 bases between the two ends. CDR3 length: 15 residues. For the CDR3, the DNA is TGTGCCAGTAGTATAGGTTTCGGCACCTTCTACGAGCAGTACTTC. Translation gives CASSIGFGTFYEQYF.

The CDR3 DNA reads TGTGCCAGCAGTTACGGCGGGGGGGTTTCCTACGAGCAGTACTTC. Amino acids: CASSYGGGVSYEQYF. The rearrangement joins TRBV6-5 to TRBJ2-7, with TRBD2 matching over 9 bases. The CDR3 runs 15 residues. Germline V gene data show CDR1 as MNHEY and CDR2 as SVGAGI. V was clipped by 2 bases and J by 1 base; unmatched bases: 3.

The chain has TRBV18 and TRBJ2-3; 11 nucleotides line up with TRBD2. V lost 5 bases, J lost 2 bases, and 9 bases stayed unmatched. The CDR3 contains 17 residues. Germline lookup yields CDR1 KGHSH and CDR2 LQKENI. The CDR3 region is CASSSLASGGPTDTQYF. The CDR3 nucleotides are TGTGCCAGCTCATCGTTAGCTAGCGGGGGGCCCACAGATACGCAGTATTTT.

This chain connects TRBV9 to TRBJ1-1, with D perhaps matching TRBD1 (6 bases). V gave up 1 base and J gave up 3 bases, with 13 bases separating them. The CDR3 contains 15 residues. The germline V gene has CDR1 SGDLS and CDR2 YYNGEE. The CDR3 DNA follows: TGTGCCAGCAGCGTAACGGGGGGCAGGGACACTGAAGCTTTCTTT. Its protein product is CASSVTGGRDTEAFF.

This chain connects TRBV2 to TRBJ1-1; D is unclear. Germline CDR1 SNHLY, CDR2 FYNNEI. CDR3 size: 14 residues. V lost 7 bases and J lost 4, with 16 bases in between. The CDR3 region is CASTSWNGGTEAFF. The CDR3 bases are TGTGCCAGCACCTCATGGAACGGAGGCACTGAAGCTTTCTTT. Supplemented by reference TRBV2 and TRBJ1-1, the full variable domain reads EPEVTQTPSHQVTQMGQEVILRCVPISNHLYFYWYRQILGQKVEFLVSFYNNEISEKSEIFDDQFSVERPDGSNFTLKIRSTKLEDSAMYFCASTSWNGGTEAFFGQGTRLTVV.

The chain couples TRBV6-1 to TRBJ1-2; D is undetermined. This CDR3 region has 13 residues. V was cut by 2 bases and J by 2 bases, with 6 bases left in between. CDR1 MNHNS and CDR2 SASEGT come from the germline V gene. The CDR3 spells CASSEIMNYGYTF. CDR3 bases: TGTGCCAGCAGTGAAATTATGAACTATGGCTACACCTTC.